This TCR beta chain was found in a study of shared clonotypes between healthy human individuals. Study results and caveats: Non-shared clonotypes displayed generation probabilities falling below those of clonotypes present in all four donors.

The CDR3 is made up of 14 amino acids. V was pared by 8 bases and J by 0 bases, with 11 bases between. Germline V gives CDR1 MGHDK, CDR2 SYGVNS. With regard to this clone: Its antigen remains unknown. Other nucleotide sequences in the sample specify the same CDR3.

The method was immunoSEQ multiplex PCR; TCRdb's version includes in-frame clones alone and lacks a portion of them. The sample lists 2,500,000 or so clones; 85% to 95% were seen once. Specimen: naive CD4+ T cells from PBMCs. This sample's subset: CD45RA+ positively selected. The rearrangement uses TRBV25-1 and TRBJ1-3; D uncertain. The TCR originated in a man aged 18 to 30 in good health. Some clones in this sample may be carry-over from other donors' samples. The CDR3 spells CASSRTDSGNTIYF. The CDR3 bases are TGTGCCAGCTCTAGGACGGACTCTGGAAACACCATATATTTT.